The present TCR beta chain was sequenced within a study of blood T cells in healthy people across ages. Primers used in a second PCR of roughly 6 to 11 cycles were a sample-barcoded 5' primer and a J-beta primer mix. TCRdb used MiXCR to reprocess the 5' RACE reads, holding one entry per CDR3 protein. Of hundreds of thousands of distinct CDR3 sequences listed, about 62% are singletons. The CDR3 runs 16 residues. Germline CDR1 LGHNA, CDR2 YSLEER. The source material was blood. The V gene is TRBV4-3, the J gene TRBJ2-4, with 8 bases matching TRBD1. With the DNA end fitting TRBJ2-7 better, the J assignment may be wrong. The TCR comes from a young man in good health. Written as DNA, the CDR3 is TGCGCCAGCAGTCAATACAGGGGGGCGGTTGGTGGCGAGCAGTACTTC. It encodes CASSQYRGAVGGEQYF.